These T cell receptor beta chains were read from a single sample in a study of blood T cell repertoires in COVID-19. TCRdb's table, derived via immunoSEQ multiplex PCR, lists solely in-frame clones and lacks some. The data show around 140,000 clones, more than 80% seen once. Input material: peripheral blood. The receptors stem from a man aged 18 to 29 with COVID-19, enrolled during active disease. The CDR3 runs from the conserved cysteine through the conserved F or W. Fields, in order: clone size, D gene, J gene, V gene, CDR3 protein, CDR3 DNA. The D gene is left open where the match is weak. Clone size appears in some rows only: once, few, many, or a class for an expanded clone.

size: -; D: TRBD2; J: TRBJ2-1; V: TRBV29-1; CDR3: CSVVGAGSYNEQFF; DNA: TGCAGCGTTGTAGGAGCGGGGTCCTACAATGAGCAGTTCTTC
size: -; D: TRBD1; J: TRBJ2-5; V: TRBV27; CDR3: CASSFRGQGETQYF; DNA: TGTGCCAGCAGTTTTCGGGGACAGGGGGAGACCCAGTACTTC
size: -; D: -; J: TRBJ2-3; V: TRBV4-1; CDR3: CASSQVRGLVGDTQYF; DNA: TGCGCCAGCAGCCAAGTACGGGGTCTAGTCGGGGATACGCAGTATTTT
size: -; D: TRBD1; J: TRBJ2-6; V: TRBV6-2/TRBV6-3; CDR3: CASSYWDRRISGANVLTF; DNA: TGTGCCAGCAGTTATTGGGACAGACGGATCTCTGGGGCCAACGTCCTGACTTTC
size: -; D: -; J: TRBJ2-7; V: TRBV7-9; CDR3: CASTGTTYEQYF; DNA: TGTGCCAGTACCGGTACTACCTACGAGCAGTACTTC
size: -; D: TRBD1; J: TRBJ1-3; V: TRBV6-5; CDR3: CASSTGEAGNTIYF; DNA: TGTGCCAGCAGCACAGGGGAAGCCGGAAACACCATATATTTT
size: once; D: TRBD2; J: TRBJ2-3; V: TRBV11-2; CDR3: CASSLDYEREPDTQYF; DNA: TGTGCCAGCAGCTTAGATTATGAGCGGGAGCCAGATACGCAGTATTTT
size: -; D: -; J: TRBJ1-6; V: TRBV28; CDR3: CAGGGSSYNSPLHF; DNA: TGTGCAGGCGGGGGGAGCTCCTATAATTCACCCCTCCACTTT
size: -; D: TRBD1; J: TRBJ2-3; V: TRBV5-4; CDR3: CASSSRTGINRTQYF; DNA: TGTGCCAGCAGCTCCAGGACAGGGATAAATCGTACGCAGTATTTT
size: -; D: TRBD1; J: TRBJ2-2; V: TRBV9; CDR3: CASSVVQGASTGELFF; DNA: TGTGCCAGCAGCGTAGTTCAGGGGGCTAGCACCGGGGAGCTGTTTTTT
size: once; D: TRBD2; J: TRBJ2-7; V: TRBV27; CDR3: CASSLSELAGESEQYF; DNA: TGTGCCAGCAGTTTATCTGAGCTAGCGGGGGAGAGTGAGCAGTACTTC
size: -; D: -; J: TRBJ2-1; V: TRBV28; CDR3: CASSLLFNEQFF; DNA: TGTGCCAGCAGTTTACTTTTCAATGAGCAGTTCTTC
size: -; D: -; J: TRBJ1-1; V: TRBV10-1; CDR3: CASSGENTEAFF; DNA: TGCGCCAGCAGTGGAGAGAACACTGAAGCTTTCTTT
size: -; D: TRBD1; J: TRBJ1-5; V: TRBV28; CDR3: CASSLGRGLGQPQHF; DNA: TGTGCCAGCAGTTTAGGTAGGGGGCTTGGGCAGCCCCAGCATTTT
size: -; D: -; J: TRBJ1-1; V: TRBV6-5; CDR3: CASSTVRDTEAFF; DNA: TGTGCCAGCAGTACAGTGAGGGACACTGAAGCTTTCTTT
size: -; D: -; J: TRBJ2-1; V: TRBV19; CDR3: CASSIVGAYNEQFF; DNA: TGTGCCAGTAGTATAGTCGGAGCCTACAATGAGCAGTTCTTC
size: -; D: -; J: TRBJ2-1; V: TRBV15; CDR3: CATSRDPGQWEQFF; DNA: TGTGCCACCAGCAGAGATCCAGGACAATGGGAGCAGTTCTTC
size: few; D: TRBD1; J: TRBJ1-6; V: TRBV10-1; CDR3: CASSEARGNSPLHF; DNA: TGCGCCAGCAGTGAGGCCAGGGGGAATTCACCCCTCCACTTT
size: -; D: TRBD2; J: TRBJ2-1; V: TRBV24-1; CDR3: CATSDPMGGQGSHNEQFF; DNA: TGTGCCACCAGTGATCCCATGGGAGGGCAGGGTAGCCACAATGAGCAGTTCTTC
size: -; D: -; J: TRBJ1-2; V: TRBV2; CDR3: CASRPDTNYGYTF; DNA: TGTGCCAGTAGGCCGGACACTAACTATGGCTACACCTTC